The clone carrying this TCR beta chain was seen ten or more times. Per germline, CDR1 MNHEY and CDR2 SVGEGT. Trimming removed 4 bases from V and 5 bases from J, with 14 bases in between. CDR3 length equals 15 residues. Treatment here: skin biopsy from PPD injection site in Mantoux-positive individual. An oligonucleotide containing a UMI was ligated to the 3' end of TCR cDNA. Amplification of ligated cDNA took four PCR rounds with SP2 and nested alpha and beta constant primers. TCRdb re-called the UMI-ligation and nested PCR reads through MiXCR, storing one row per CDR3 protein. The sample consists of around 30,000 distinct CDR3 sequences, roughly 6.6% of them appearing once. The record originates from a study of naive and memory T cell subsets.

This sample comprised skin, obtained from a tuberculin skin test site. This TCR came from an adult in good health. The chain combines TRBV6-2 or TRBV6-3 with TRBJ2-2; D possibly corresponds to TRBD2 (5 bases). The CDR3 nucleotides are TGTGCCAGCAGTTTTTTTCCGGGCGGGACCGGGGAGCTGTTTTTT. It specifies CASSFFPGGTGELFF.